This T cell receptor beta chain is drawn from a study of shared clonotypes between healthy human individuals. Profiled with immunoSEQ multiplex PCR; TCRdb holds only in-frame clones, not every one. The data contain millions of clones, roughly 94% of them singletons. Germline assignment: CDR1 MGHRA and CDR2 YSYEKL. J was trimmed by 6 bases and V by 4 bases; bases with no gene match: 7. The CDR3 covers 14 residues. Sequencing used naive CD4+ T cells sorted from blood. Indicated subset: CD45RA+ positively selected. This chain uses TRBV4-1 with TRBJ2-7, with 9 bases identical to TRBD1. This TCR came from a man between 18 and 29 years old in good health. The CDR3 spells CASSPLGQGPEQYF. CDR3 bases: TGCGCCAGCAGCCCTTTGGGACAGGGTCCCGAGCAGTACTTC.